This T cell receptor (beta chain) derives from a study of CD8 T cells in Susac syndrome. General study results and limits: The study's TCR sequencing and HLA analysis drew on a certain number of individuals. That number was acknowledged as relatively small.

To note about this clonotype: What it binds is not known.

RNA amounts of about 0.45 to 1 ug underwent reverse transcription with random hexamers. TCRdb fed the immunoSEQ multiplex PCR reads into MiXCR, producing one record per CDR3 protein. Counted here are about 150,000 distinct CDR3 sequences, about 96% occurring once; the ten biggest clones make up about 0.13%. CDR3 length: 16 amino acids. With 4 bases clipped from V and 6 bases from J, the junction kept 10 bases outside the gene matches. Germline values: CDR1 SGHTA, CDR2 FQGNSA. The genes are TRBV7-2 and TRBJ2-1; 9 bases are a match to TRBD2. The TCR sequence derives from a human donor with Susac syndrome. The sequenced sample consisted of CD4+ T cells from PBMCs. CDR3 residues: CASSSPGLAGLNEQFF. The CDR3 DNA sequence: TGTGCCAGCAGCTCGCCCGGGCTAGCGGGACTCAATGAGCAGTTCTTC.